This T cell receptor (beta chain) was sequenced in a study of response to subunit inactivated influenza vaccine. Study findings and constraints: Few new T cells, the authors suggested, are recruited by each seasonal influenza vaccination.

This clonotype turned up a few times. Antigen specificity is unknown. TCRdb redid the calling of the RT-PCR reads with MiXCR, one entry per CDR3 protein. The sample holds over 450,000 distinct CDR3 sequences, under 15% seen once. Germline V lookup: CDR1 SGHRS, CDR2 YFSETQ. The CDR3 extends over 14 amino acids. V was clipped by 5 bases and J by 5 bases, with 14 bases between them. The TCR comes from a man in his fifties or sixties who received an inactivated influenza vaccine. The V call is TRBV5-1, the J call TRBJ2-1; a weak D match, TRBD1 (5 bases). The material was PBMCs from blood, obtained roughly 48 days after vaccination. This chain's CDR3 is CASRAQGLDNEQFF. The CDR3 region has the DNA TGCGCCAGCAGAGCTCAGGGTTTGGACAATGAGCAGTTCTTC.